The 10 T cell receptor beta chains given below trace back to one sample, sequenced in a study of PD-1 blockade in classical Hodgkin lymphoma. This table comes from immunoSEQ multiplex PCR, and its TCRdb copy is limited to in-frame clones, with some not included. The sample lists around 12,000 clones, roughly four fifths occurring once. Noted time point: cycle 4 day 1 (C4D1), after 6 weeks of nivolumab. Relapse was seen in all patients after autologous stem cell transplantation, and brentuximab vedotin exposure was variable. Researchers used magnetic negative selection to pull out pure CD4+ T cells from thawed PBMCs. The sample in question was CD4+ T cells from blood, obtained before the fourth cycle of nivolumab. Receptor source: a human donor with classical Hodgkin lymphoma.

The chain joins TRBV28 to TRBJ1-6, with D uncertain. This CDR3 comprises 15 residues. V was clipped by 5 bases and J by 4 bases, with 12 bases between them. CDR1 MDHEN and CDR2 SYDVKM come from the germline V gene. CDR3 in DNA: TGTGCCAGCAGTACAGTCGCGATATATAATTCACCCCTCCACTTT. Translated: CASSTVAIYNSPLHF.

The gene calls are TRBV4-1 and TRBJ1-6, with D tentatively TRBD1 (5 bases). This CDR3 has 17 residues. The V end lost 0 bases, the J end lost 7 bases, and 16 bases lay between the germline ends. Germline CDR1 MGHRA, CDR2 YSYEKL. The CDR3 sequence: CASSQDGDRDGNSPLHF. The DNA for the CDR3 is TGCGCCAGCAGCCAAGATGGGGACCGGGACGGGAATTCACCCCTCCACTTT.

This chain joins TRBV5-1 and TRBJ2-7, with D maybe TRBD2 (5 bases). This CDR3 has 14 residues. V dropped 0 bases and J dropped 10 bases, with 17 bases sitting between them. Germline loops: CDR1 SGHRS, CDR2 YFSETQ. The CDR3 is CASSLGGEGYGQYF. DNA for the CDR3: TGCGCCAGCAGCTTGGGGGGTGAGGGATATGGTCAGTACTTC.

CDR3 amino acids: CASSRTGPTNEKLFF. The CDR3 region has the DNA TGTGCCAGCAGCCGGACAGGTCCAACTAATGAAAAACTGTTTTTT. The gene calls are TRBV28 and TRBJ1-4; TRBD1 matches at 7 bases. The CDR3 consists of 15 residues. In germline, CDR1 is MDHEN, CDR2 SYDVKM. V gave up 6 bases and J gave up 0 bases; unmatched junction bases: 4.

The rearrangement uses TRBV28 and TRBJ1-1; TRBD1 might be the D (6 bases). Germline values: CDR1 MDHEN, CDR2 SYDVKM. The V gene lost 6 bases and the J gene lost 10 bases, with 15 bases spanning the gap. This CDR3 has 12 amino acids. The DNA of the CDR3 is TGTGCCAGCAGACAGGGTAATTTGAGAGCTTTCTTT. This sequence encodes CASRQGNLRAFF.

The chain combines TRBV19 with TRBJ1-5, with D unresolved. Trimming shortened V by 7 bases and J by 0 bases, and 13 bases separated the two germline ends. The CDR3 covers 15 residues. CDR1 is LNHDA and CDR2 is SQIVND in the germline V gene (reference sequence). The CDR3 region has the DNA TGTGCCAGTATCGGCACATCTTATAGCAATCAGCCCCAGCATTTT. As protein: CASIGTSYSNQPQHF.

The gene calls are TRBV11-3 and TRBJ2-7, with TRBD2 matching over 15 bases. Germline V CDR1 and CDR2: SGHNT, YENEEA. The CDR3 sequence is 15 residues long. The V gene end was trimmed by 4 bases and the J gene end by 4 bases; junction bases not matched to a gene: 2. CDR3 sequence (DNA): TGTGCCAGCAGCTCCGGGACTAGCGGGAGGTACGAGCAGTACTTC. This sequence encodes CASSSGTSGRYEQYF.

The chain joins TRBV10-3 to TRBJ2-3; D call uncertain. Per germline, CDR1 ENHRY and CDR2 SYGVKD. This CDR3 is 14 amino acids long. The germline V and J ends were trimmed by 6 bases and 6 bases, with 16 bases remaining between them. The CDR3 coding sequence is TGTGCCATCAGACCTGGACGGGTCGGGGATACGCAGTATTTT. Translation gives CAIRPGRVGDTQYF.

The rearrangement joins TRBV29-1 to TRBJ2-5; D gene unclear. CDR1 SQVTM and CDR2 ANQGSEA come from the germline V gene. Trimming removed 3 bases from V and 5 bases from J, with 7 bases in between. CDR3 length: 11 amino acids. CDR3 amino acids: CSVDVLETQYF. CDR3 nucleotide sequence: TGCAGCGTTGACGTCTTGGAGACCCAGTACTTC.

This chain connects TRBV7-9 to TRBJ2-1; 9 bases are a match to TRBD2. The CDR3 extends over 17 amino acids. J was trimmed by 8 bases and V by 1 base; bases with no gene match: 12. Germline V gene data show CDR1 as SEHNR and CDR2 as FQNEAQ (reference sequence). The DNA for the CDR3 is TGTGCCAGCAGCTTAGGTGGAGGCGGCGGGAGGGCCTATGAGCAGTTCTTC. This sequence encodes CASSLGGGGGRAYEQFF.